This T cell receptor beta chain was recovered during a study of blood T cell repertoires in COVID-19. Study as a whole: Samples came from the United States, Italy and Spain, spanning acute and convalescent COVID-19. PBMCs, B-cell-depleted T cells, or T cells were the source of the cDNA or gDNA that made up the material.

The assay was immunoSEQ multiplex PCR, and TCRdb's table has in-frame clones only and misses some. The profile shows about 240,000 clones, approximately 80% of them singletons. The sample was peripheral blood. The clonotype comes from a woman of 80 years or more with acute or convalescent COVID-19.

The DNA of the CDR3 is TGTGCCAGCTCACCTCTTCCGGGACAGGGGTTTGGCTACACCTTC. Its protein is CASSPLPGQGFGYTF. V gene TRBV18 combines with J gene TRBJ1-2; 10 positions match TRBD1. CDR3 size: 15 residues. Germline V lookup: CDR1 KGHSH, CDR2 LQKENI. Trimming cost V 3 bases and J 7 bases; bases outside gene matches: 8.